Listed below are T cell receptor beta chains from one sample, sequenced in a study of T-cell memory formation after mild COVID-19. TCRdb reprocessed the 5' RACE reads with MiXCR, giving one entry per CDR3 protein. The sample yields around 410,000 distinct CDR3 sequences, about 25% seen once. Sequenced: PBMCs or a T cell subset sorted from them (not recorded which). These TCRs come from an adult woman who had mild COVID-19 (a few samples of this study predate the infection). Cell type and time point are not known. Each CDR3 is given with its conserved first and last residue. The D gene is left open where the match is weak. Not every row has a clone size; where given, it reads once, few, many or a size class.

>.|few|TRBV5-6|TRBJ1-6
TGTGCCAGCAGCTTGGACAGGGCATGGGATTCACCCCTCCACTTT
CASSLDRAWDSPLHF
>.|.|TRBV12-3/TRBV12-4|TRBJ1-2
TGTGCCAGCAGCTACTCCCCCGGGGGGGTACTTCTGCCCGTCAACTATGGCTACACCTTC
CASSYSPGGVLLPVNYGYTF
>TRBD2|.|TRBV11-2|TRBJ2-1
TGTGCCAGCAGCTTAGTCGCGGGAGAGGTTTCGGCGTACACTGAGCAGTTCTTC
CASSLVAGEVSAYTEQFF
>.|once|TRBV7-8|TRBJ1-5
TGTGCCAGATATGGCCGTAACGAAAACCATCAGCCCCAGCATTTT
CARYGRNENHQPQHF
>.|.|TRBV20-1|TRBJ2-5
TGCAGTGCCCTAACTAGAATCGAGACCCAGTACTTC
CSALTRIETQYF
>TRBD1|.|TRBV4-2|TRBJ1-2
TGTGCCAGCAGCCAGGAGCGCGGGACAGGGCATGGCTACACCTTC
CASSQERGTGHGYTF
>.|.|TRBV20-1|TRBJ2-3
TGCAGTGCTAGAGCACTAGCAAGAGATACGCAGTATTTT
CSARALARDTQYF
>.|.|TRBV11-2|TRBJ1-4
TGTGCCAGCAGCTTAGAGGGGGGTCCACCGCACAATGAAAAACTGTTTTTT
CASSLEGGPPHNEKLFF
>TRBD1|once|TRBV20-1|TRBJ1-1
TGCAGTGCCCTACAGGGGGCGCGGACTGAAGCTTTCTTT
CSALQGARTEAFF
>TRBD2|many|TRBV7-9|TRBJ2-3
TGTGCCAGCAGCTTTAGCGGGAGCACAGATACGCAGTATTTT
CASSFSGSTDTQYF
>.|.|TRBV5-1|TRBJ2-7
TGCGCCAGCAGCTGGCGGGACGGAGCTATGGGAGAGCAGTACTTC
CASSWRDGAMGEQYF
>.|.|TRBV18|TRBJ2-1
TGTGCCAGCTCACCAGAGTATAATGCCGAGCAGTTCTTC
CASSPEYNAEQFF
>.|.|TRBV6-2/TRBV6-3|TRBJ1-3
TGTGCCAGCAGGACGACGCGAAACACCATATATTTT
CASRTTRNTIYF
>TRBD1|many|TRBV7-9|TRBJ2-5
TGTGCCAGCAGCTCGACAGGGGGAGAGACCCAGTACTTC
CASSSTGGETQYF
>.|.|TRBV5-1|TRBJ1-1
TGCGCCAGCAGCTTGGTAGACAGTCTGAACACTGAAGCTTTCTTT
CASSLVDSLNTEAFF
>TRBD2|.|TRBV7-6|TRBJ2-3
TGTGCCAGCAGCTCAACCGGGCGGGGGAGCACAGATACGCAGTATTTT
CASSSTGRGSTDTQYF
>.|few|TRBV29-1|TRBJ1-1
TGCAGCGGGACCATCAACACTGAAGCTTTCTTT
CSGTINTEAFF
>TRBD1|.|TRBV7-9|TRBJ2-1
TGTGCCAGCAGCAAACAGGGGGCGATCTACAATGAGCAGTTCTTC
CASSKQGAIYNEQFF
>TRBD2|many|TRBV7-2|TRBJ2-3
TGTGCCAGCAGCTTAGCGCCCCTAGCGGGAGGGCGCACAGATACGCAGTATTTT
CASSLAPLAGGRTDTQYF
>.|few|TRBV20-1|TRBJ1-1
TGCAGTGCGCGGGAGGGTAGCACTGAAGCTTTCTTT
CSAREGSTEAFF
>.|few|TRBV27|TRBJ2-1
TGTGCCAGCAGTATGAGCTCCTACAATGAGCAGTTCTTC
CASSMSSYNEQFF
>.|few|TRBV20-1|TRBJ1-3
TGCAGTGCGCGGACAGTCGGAAACACCATATATTTT
CSARTVGNTIYF
>.|.|TRBV6-6|TRBJ1-4
TGTGCCAGCAGTCCAGGTCAGCGAACGGCTAATGAAAAACTGTTTTTT
CASSPGQRTANEKLFF
>.|.|TRBV5-1|TRBJ1-1
TGCGCCAGCAGCTTGGGTCAGGGCTGGGCTGAAGCTTTCTTT
CASSLGQGWAEAFF
>TRBD2|.|TRBV7-2|TRBJ2-7
TGTGCCAGCAGCTTAGGCCCGGGAGGGCCCTACGAGCAGTACTTC
CASSLGPGGPYEQYF
>.|many|TRBV18|TRBJ2-6
TGTGCCAGCAGCCCGGGGTCTGGGGCCAACGTCCTGACTTTC
CASSPGSGANVLTF
>.|.|TRBV5-1|TRBJ1-1
TGCGCCAGCAGCAATCCGGGGAGCCCCGAAGCTTTCTTT
CASSNPGSPEAFF
>.|.|TRBV20-1|TRBJ2-7
TGCAGTGCTAGAGATGGCGGGGTGGGGGAGCAGTACTTC
CSARDGGVGEQYF
>.|many|TRBV6-2/TRBV6-3|TRBJ1-3
TGTGCCAGCAGTTACGGCAGCGGAAACACCATATATTTT
CASSYGSGNTIYF
>.|.|TRBV6-5|TRBJ2-5
TGTGCCAGCAGTTACTTAAGGACCCAGTACTTC
CASSYLRTQYF
>.|.|TRBV5-4|TRBJ2-6
TGTGCCAGCAGGGCCTCTGGGGCCAACGTCCTGACTTTC
CASRASGANVLTF
>.|.|TRBV4-1|TRBJ1-1
TGCGCCAGCAGCCAAGGGTACGTGGGTCCCACTGAAGCTTTCTTT
CASSQGYVGPTEAFF
>.|once|TRBV2|TRBJ1-5
TGTGCCAGCAAGGGAGGAGCCATTGATAATCAGCCCCAGCATTTT
CASKGGAIDNQPQHF
>.|.|TRBV29-1|TRBJ2-1
TGCAGCGTTGTGGATTTACAGTGGCTCAGCTCCTACAATGAGCAGTTCTTC
CSVVDLQWLSSYNEQFF
>.|.|TRBV20-1|TRBJ1-2
TGCAGTGCTAGAGGGACAGAGTATGGCTACACCTTC
CSARGTEYGYTF
>.|few|TRBV3-1|TRBJ2-7
TGTGCCAGCAGCCAAATTCGTCGTGGACAGATCTACGAGCAGTACTTC
CASSQIRRGQIYEQYF
>.|.|TRBV5-1|TRBJ2-5
TGCGCCAGCAGCCCCATCCTATTCGGGGGCCGCCGGCAGACCCAGTACTTC
CASSPILFGGRRQTQYF
>.|few|TRBV7-9|TRBJ2-3
TGTGCCAGCAGCCATTGGCTGGGGGACACAGATACGCAGTATTTT
CASSHWLGDTDTQYF
>TRBD1|few|TRBV18|TRBJ2-1
TGTGCCAGCTCACCTAGGACAGGGCACAATGAGCAGTTCTTC
CASSPRTGHNEQFF
>.|few|TRBV7-2|TRBJ1-3
TGTGCCAGCAGCTGGGACGATAGCTCTGGAAACACCATATATTTT
CASSWDDSSGNTIYF
>TRBD2|.|TRBV4-2|TRBJ2-3
TGTGCCAGCAGCCAAGAAGAGCGGGGGGGCCACGATACGCAGTATTTT
CASSQEERGGHDTQYF
>.|.|TRBV5-1|TRBJ1-1
TGCGCCAGCAGCTGGGCGAATGGGGGGACTGAAGCTTTCTTT
CASSWANGGTEAFF
>.|few|TRBV18|TRBJ1-2
TGTGCCAGCTCACCCGCTGGGCCTCAACGTTATGGCTACACCTTC
CASSPAGPQRYGYTF
>.|.|TRBV29-1|TRBJ2-1
TGCAGCGTTGAACAGTTCAGGGGGGGTAGCTCCTACAATGAGCAGTTCTTC
CSVEQFRGGSSYNEQFF